These 23 T cell receptor beta chains originate from one sample sequenced in a study of T-cell reconstitution after alpha-beta-depleted transplantation in children. The TCRbeta library was prepared with unique molecular identifiers. TCRdb reprocessed the PCR reads via MiXCR and lists one record per CDR3 protein. The sample contains around 600,000 distinct CDR3 sequences, roughly 15% of which appear only once. The sample consisted of PBMCs from the stem cell graft donor, taken from the stem cell graft. The receptors were sampled from a human donor who donated a stem cell graft to a child with acute myeloid leukemia.

This clonotype was seen a handful of times. The rearrangement joins TRBV20-1 to TRBJ2-3; 10 bases fit TRBD2. The CDR3 is 15 amino acids. Germline-derived CDR1 and CDR2 are DFQATT and SNEGSKA (reference sequence). J lost 2 bases, V lost 5 bases, and 7 bases had no gene match. The CDR3 DNA reads as TGCAGTGCTGGTGGGACTAGCGTCTTCACAGATACGCAGTATTTT. Its protein product is CSAGGTSVFTDTQYF.

The chain carries TRBV11-1 and TRBJ2-1, with D tentatively TRBD1 or TRBD2 (5 bases each). With 1 base removed from V and 7 bases from J, the gap between germline ends came to 14 bases. CDR1 SGHAT and CDR2 FQDESV come from the germline V gene (reference sequence). The CDR3 runs to 15 residues. CDR3 sequence reads: CASSLEWGRRNEQFF. The CDR3 region has the DNA TGTGCCAGCAGCTTAGAGTGGGGCCGGAGGAATGAGCAGTTCTTC.

This clonotype was seen only a few times. This chain uses TRBV20-1 with TRBJ2-1; D not certain. This CDR3 is 14 amino acids long. Trimming stripped 4 bases from V and 2 bases from J, with 12 bases between. Per germline, CDR1 DFQATT and CDR2 SNEGSKA (reference sequence). In DNA form, the CDR3 reads TGCAGTGCTAAACTCCCCTCCACCTACAATGAGCAGTTCTTC. Protein sequence: CSAKLPSTYNEQFF.

Many counts were recorded for this clonotype. V usage is TRBV29-1 and J usage is TRBJ1-5; the match to TRBD1 covers 9 bases. With 7 bases clipped from V and 7 bases from J, the junction kept 8 bases outside the gene matches. The CDR3 totals 13 residues. Germline values: CDR1 SQVTM, CDR2 ANQGSEA. The DNA for the CDR3 is TGCAGCGCCGGACAGGGGAATGGACAGCCCCAGCATTTT. This translates into CSAGQGNGQPQHF. The entire variable domain, with the rest obtained from reference TRBV29-1 and TRBJ1-5, is as follows: SAVISQKPSRDICQRGTSLTIQCQVDSQVTMMFWYRQQPGQSLTLIATANQGSEATYESGFVIDKFPISRPNLTFSTLTVSNMSPEDSSIYLCSAGQGNGQPQHFGDGTRLSIL.

The chain is built from TRBV5-1 and TRBJ2-2; D possibly corresponds to TRBD1 (6 bases). V was cut by 0 bases and J by 4 bases, with 19 bases left in between. The germline V gene has CDR1 SGHRS and CDR2 YFSETQ. The CDR3 consists of 18 residues. The CDR3 protein is CASSLALSVQGGTGELFF. The CDR3 DNA is TGCGCCAGCAGCTTGGCCCTGTCCGTACAGGGCGGCACCGGGGAGCTGTTTTTT. The full variable domain, in which reference TRBV5-1 and TRBJ2-2 provide the parts outside the CDR3, is KAGVTQTPRYLIKTRGQQVTLSCSPISGHRSVSWYQQTPGQGLQFLFEYFSETQRNKGNFPGRFSGRQFSNSRSEMNVSTLELGDSALYLCASSLALSVQGGTGELFFGEGSRLTVL.

This clonotype was counted many times. The chain employs TRBV29-1 and TRBJ2-1; perhaps TRBD2 as D (5 bases). Germline V CDR1 and CDR2: SQVTM, ANQGSEA. V was trimmed by 2 bases and J by 9 bases, leaving 11 bases between them. The CDR3 extends over 12 amino acids. The DNA for the CDR3 is TGCAGCGTTGAATGGCGGGTGGGTGAGCAGTTCTTC. This sequence encodes CSVEWRVGEQFF.

In this sample, this clonotype turned up a few times. V is TRBV6-2 or TRBV6-3 and J is TRBJ2-7; possibly TRBD2 for D (5 bases). Germline V lookup: CDR1 MNHEY, CDR2 SVGEGT. This CDR3 is built from 15 residues. With 7 bases removed from V and 0 bases from J, the gap between germline ends came to 16 bases. CDR3 loop: CASTLAATVSYEQYF. CDR3 in DNA: TGTGCCAGCACCCTAGCCGCGACTGTCTCCTACGAGCAGTACTTC.

The rearrangement uses TRBV7-9 and TRBJ2-1; 7 nucleotides agree with TRBD1. V lost 2 bases to trimming and J lost 8 bases; unmatched junction nucleotides: 9. This CDR3 contains 15 residues. Per the germline V gene, CDR1 is SEHNR and CDR2 is FQNEAQ (reference sequence). CDR3 coding DNA: TGTGCCAGCAGCTTAAGTTGGGAAGGGGGCGATGAGCAGTTCTTC. Its protein product is CASSLSWEGGDEQFF.

This clonotype has a count of ten or more. The chain couples TRBV7-2 to TRBJ1-6, with D tentatively TRBD1 (6 bases). This CDR3 comprises 13 residues. V was clipped by 11 bases and J by 7 bases, with 15 bases between them. Germline V gives CDR1 SGHTA, CDR2 FQGNSA. The CDR3 DNA is TGTGCCTCGCGGGGGGCAGGGAATTCACCCCTCCACTTT. It codes for CASRGAGNSPLHF.

This clonotype was seen at least ten times. The rearrangement joins TRBV20-1 to TRBJ2-7; TRBD1 is a possible D gene (5 bases). The CDR3 has 15 residues. Germline V gene lookup returns CDR1 DFQATT and CDR2 SNEGSKA (reference sequence). Trimming stripped 2 bases from V and 1 base from J, with 15 bases between. The CDR3 bases are TGCAGTGCTAGAACAGGTTTAGAAACTTCCTACGAGCAGTACTTC. Residues: CSARTGLETSYEQYF.

This clonotype was counted many times. CDR3 residues: CSASLTNTGELFF. The CDR3 region has the DNA TGCAGTGCTTCTCTGACAAACACCGGGGAGCTGTTTTTT. The rearrangement links TRBV20-1 to TRBJ2-2, with D unresolved. The CDR3 extends over 13 amino acids. Germline values: CDR1 DFQATT, CDR2 SNEGSKA (reference sequence). The ends were cut back, 5 bases at V and 2 bases at J, with 9 bases in the middle.

This clonotype was observed at least ten times. The chain has TRBV20-1 and TRBJ2-5, with D possibly being TRBD2 (6 bases). This CDR3 region has 15 residues. The germline V gene has CDR1 DFQATT and CDR2 SNEGSKA (reference sequence). The ends were cut back, 6 bases at V and 2 bases at J, with 19 bases in the middle. The CDR3 DNA reads TGCAGTGCCACCATGGGGGGACCGGTTCAAGAGACCCAGTACTTC. This sequence encodes CSATMGGPVQETQYF.

This clonotype has only a few counts. A read error may explain this, as a much larger clone is one base away. The rearrangement joins TRBV20-1 to TRBJ1-1; D may be TRBD1 (6 bases). Germline V gene sequence: CDR1 DFQATT, CDR2 SNEGSKA (reference sequence). V lost 3 bases and J 3 bases, leaving 8 bases between the germline ends. The CDR3 spans 12 residues. The DNA for the CDR3 is TGCAGTGCTAGTCCAGGGGACACTGAAGCTTTCTTT. Translating it yields CSASPGDTEAFF.

This clonotype was seen many times. V is TRBV29-1 and J is TRBJ1-1, with D possibly matching TRBD1 (6 bases). This CDR3 comprises 12 residues. Germline V gene data show CDR1 as SQVTM and CDR2 as ANQGSEA. V lost 7 bases to trimming and J lost 1 base, with 10 bases between them. As DNA, the CDR3 is TGCAGCGGAGGGACATCGAACACTGAAGCTTTCTTT. This gives the protein CSGGTSNTEAFF.

V gene TRBV4-1 combines with J gene TRBJ1-4; TRBD1 matches 7 bases. Germline V lookup: CDR1 MGHRA, CDR2 YSYEKL. The CDR3 consists of 14 residues. The J segment lost 6 bases and the V segment lost 2 bases, leaving 3 bases of the junction unmatched. DNA of the CDR3: TGCGCCAGCAGCCAACCCGGACAGGATGAAAAACTGTTTTTT. Encoded protein: CASSQPGQDEKLFF.

This clonotype was seen a few times. The V call is TRBV28, the J call TRBJ2-5, with D perhaps being TRBD1 or TRBD2 (6 bases each). The CDR3 is 15 residues long. Trimming stripped 3 bases from V and 3 bases from J, with 14 bases between. Germline V gene lookup returns CDR1 MDHEN and CDR2 SYDVKM. The CDR3 DNA follows: TGTGCCAGCAGTTTCTCCAAGGGGGGAGAAGAGACCCAGTACTTC. This sequence encodes CASSFSKGGEETQYF.

This sequence joins TRBV7-9 and TRBJ2-5; 10 bases are a match to TRBD1. This CDR3 is 16 amino acids long. CDR1 and CDR2 (germline): SEHNR, FQNEAQ (reference sequence). Trimming removed 2 bases from V and 2 bases from J; junction bases left unmatched: 5. The CDR3 sequence: CASSLRGTGEQETQYF. In nucleotides, the CDR3 is TGTGCCAGCAGCTTACGCGGGACAGGGGAACAAGAGACCCAGTACTTC.

This clonotype was observed a few times. This chain joins TRBV5-1 and TRBJ2-7, with 7 positions matching TRBD2. The CDR3 totals 16 residues. Germline-derived CDR1 and CDR2 are SGHRS and YFSETQ. Trimming at V came to 0 bases and at J to 5 bases, leaving 11 bases not matched to a gene. The CDR3 is CASSLGGGRPLDEQYF. For the CDR3, the DNA is TGCGCCAGCAGCTTGGGGGGGGGTCGACCTCTGGACGAGCAGTACTTC. Full variable domain (rest looked up from reference TRBV5-1 and TRBJ2-7): KAGVTQTPRYLIKTRGQQVTLSCSPISGHRSVSWYQQTPGQGLQFLFEYFSETQRNKGNFPGRFSGRQFSNSRSEMNVSTLELGDSALYLCASSLGGGRPLDEQYFGPGTRLTVT.

The table lists this clonotype with a few counts. The chain recombines TRBV6-2 or TRBV6-3 with TRBJ2-3, with D unclear. This CDR3 has 13 residues. Germline V gives CDR1 MNHEY, CDR2 SVGEGT. The V end was cut by 7 bases, the J end by 4 bases, with 12 bases between. CDR3 DNA sequence: TGTGCCAGCAATAGGGTTAGGGCAGATACGCAGTATTTT. Protein: CASNRVRADTQYF.

Ten or more counts support this clonotype. The chain is built from TRBV6-5 and TRBJ2-5, with D unresolved. The CDR3 totals 14 residues. Trimming cost V 0 bases and J 4 bases, with 9 bases left between them. Germline V gives CDR1 MNHEY, CDR2 SVGAGI. Written as DNA, the CDR3 is TGTGCCAGCAGTTACTCGGCTAGAGGAGAGACCCAGTACTTC. Amino acids: CASSYSARGETQYF.

On this clonotype itself: A read error may explain this, as a much larger clone is one base away. V is TRBV7-9 and J is TRBJ2-7; 7 bases fit TRBD1. The J segment lost 5 bases and the V segment lost 6 bases, leaving 4 bases of the junction unmatched. Germline V lookup: CDR1 SEHNR, CDR2 FQNEAQ (reference sequence). The CDR3 is 12 residues long. CDR3 region: CASSGTDHEQYF. The CDR3 DNA reads TGTGCCAGCAGTGGGACAGACCACGAGCAGTACTTC.

As concerns this clonotype: At one end the junction does not follow the germline gene, possibly because of a read error. The rearrangement uses TRBV20-1 and TRBJ2-1; 8 bases align to TRBD2. The CDR3 covers 17 residues. Germline lookup yields CDR1 DFQATT and CDR2 SNEGSKA (reference sequence). CDR3 bases: TGCTGTGCTAGAGATAGCCAGCGGGGGACCTCCTACAATGAGCAGTTCTTC. Protein product: CCARDSQRGTSYNEQFF.

This clonotype appeared many times. The chain uses TRBV7-2 and TRBJ1-1, with D uncertain. This CDR3 is built from 12 residues. V gave up 1 base and J gave up 10 bases, with 10 bases separating them. Germline CDR1 and CDR2: SGHTA and FQGNSA. CDR3 residues: CASSLGPDGAFF. DNA for the CDR3: TGTGCCAGCAGCTTAGGCCCAGACGGAGCTTTCTTT.